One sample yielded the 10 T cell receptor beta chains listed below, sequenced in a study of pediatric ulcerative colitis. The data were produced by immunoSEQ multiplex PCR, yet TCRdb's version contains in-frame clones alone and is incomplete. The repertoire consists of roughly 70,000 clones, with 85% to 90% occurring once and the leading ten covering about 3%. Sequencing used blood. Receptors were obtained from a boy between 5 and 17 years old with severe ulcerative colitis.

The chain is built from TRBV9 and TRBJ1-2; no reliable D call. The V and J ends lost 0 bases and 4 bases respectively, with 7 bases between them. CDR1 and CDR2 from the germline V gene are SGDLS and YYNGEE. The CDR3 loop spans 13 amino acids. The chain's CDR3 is CASSVVEGYGYTF. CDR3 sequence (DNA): TGTGCCAGCAGCGTAGTCGAGGGCTATGGCTACACCTTC.

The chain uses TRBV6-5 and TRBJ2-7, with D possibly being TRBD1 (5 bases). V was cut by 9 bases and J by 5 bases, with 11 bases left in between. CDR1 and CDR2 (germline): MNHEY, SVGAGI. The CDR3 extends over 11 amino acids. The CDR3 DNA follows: TGTGCCAGTTCACAGGCGGACGAGCAGTACTTC. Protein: CASSQADEQYF.

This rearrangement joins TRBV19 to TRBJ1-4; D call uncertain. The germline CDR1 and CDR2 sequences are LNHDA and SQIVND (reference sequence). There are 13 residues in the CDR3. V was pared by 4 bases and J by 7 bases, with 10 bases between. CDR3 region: CASSTQNIEKLFF. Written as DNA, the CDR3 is TGTGCCAGTAGTACCCAGAATATTGAAAAACTGTTTTTT.

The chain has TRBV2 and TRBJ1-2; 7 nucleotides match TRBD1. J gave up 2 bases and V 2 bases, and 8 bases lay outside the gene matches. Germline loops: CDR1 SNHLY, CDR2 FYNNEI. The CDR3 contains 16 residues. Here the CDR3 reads CASSELGGRANYGYTF. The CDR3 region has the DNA TGTGCCAGCAGTGAATTAGGGGGCCGGGCAAACTATGGCTACACCTTC.

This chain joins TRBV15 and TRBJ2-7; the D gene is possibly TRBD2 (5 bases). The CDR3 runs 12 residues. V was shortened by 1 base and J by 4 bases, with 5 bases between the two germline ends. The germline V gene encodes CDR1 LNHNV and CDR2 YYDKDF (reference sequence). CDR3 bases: TGTGCCACCAGCAGAGGAGGGTACGAGCAGTACTTC. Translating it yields CATSRGGYEQYF.

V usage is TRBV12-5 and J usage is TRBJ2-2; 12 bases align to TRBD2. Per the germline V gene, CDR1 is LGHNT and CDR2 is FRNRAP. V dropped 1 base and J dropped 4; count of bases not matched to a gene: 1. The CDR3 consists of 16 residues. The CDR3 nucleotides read TGTGCTAGTGGTTTGGGGACTAGCGGGATCACCGGGGAGCTGTTTTTT. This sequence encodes CASGLGTSGITGELFF.

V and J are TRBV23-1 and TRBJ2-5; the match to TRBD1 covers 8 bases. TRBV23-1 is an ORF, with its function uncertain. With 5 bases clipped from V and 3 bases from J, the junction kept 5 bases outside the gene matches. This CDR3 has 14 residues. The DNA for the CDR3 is TGCGCCAGCAGTGCAAACAGGGGGAAAGAGACCCAGTACTTC. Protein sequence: CASSANRGKETQYF.

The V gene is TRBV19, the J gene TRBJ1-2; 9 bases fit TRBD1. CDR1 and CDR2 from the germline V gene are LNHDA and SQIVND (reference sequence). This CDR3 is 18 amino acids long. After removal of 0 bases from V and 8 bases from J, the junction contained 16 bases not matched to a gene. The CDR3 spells CASSIEEVVGQGGLGYTF. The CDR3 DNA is TGTGCCAGTAGTATAGAGGAGGTCGTGGGACAGGGAGGCCTCGGCTACACCTTC.

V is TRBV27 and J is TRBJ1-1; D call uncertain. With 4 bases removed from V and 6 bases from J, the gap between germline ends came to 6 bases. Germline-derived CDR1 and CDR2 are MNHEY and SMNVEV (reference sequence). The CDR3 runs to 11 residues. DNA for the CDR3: TGTGCCAGCAGTTATGGCGCTGAAGCTTTCTTT. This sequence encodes CASSYGAEAFF.

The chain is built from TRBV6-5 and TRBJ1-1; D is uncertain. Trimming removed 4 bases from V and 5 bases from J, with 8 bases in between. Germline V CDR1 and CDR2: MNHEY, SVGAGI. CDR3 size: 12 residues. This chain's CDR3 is CASSFMGTEAFF. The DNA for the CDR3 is TGTGCCAGCAGTTTTATGGGAACTGAAGCTTTCTTT.